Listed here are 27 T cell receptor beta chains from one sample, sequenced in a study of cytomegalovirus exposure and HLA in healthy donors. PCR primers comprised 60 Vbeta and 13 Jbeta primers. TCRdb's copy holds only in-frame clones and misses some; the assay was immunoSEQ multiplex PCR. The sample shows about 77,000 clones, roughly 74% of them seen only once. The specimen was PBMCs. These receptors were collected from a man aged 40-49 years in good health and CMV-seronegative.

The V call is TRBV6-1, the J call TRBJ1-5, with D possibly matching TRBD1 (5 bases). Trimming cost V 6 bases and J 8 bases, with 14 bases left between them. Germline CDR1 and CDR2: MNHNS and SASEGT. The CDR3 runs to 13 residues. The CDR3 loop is CASRLTGNEPQHF. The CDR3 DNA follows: TGTGCCAGCAGGCTAACAGGTAACGAGCCCCAGCATTTT.

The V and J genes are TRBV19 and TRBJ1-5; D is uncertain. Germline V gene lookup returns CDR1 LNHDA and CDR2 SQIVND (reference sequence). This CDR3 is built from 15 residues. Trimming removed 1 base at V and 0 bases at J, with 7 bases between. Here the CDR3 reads CASSIALFSNQPQHF. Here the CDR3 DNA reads TGTGCCAGTAGTATAGCCCTGTTTAGCAATCAGCCCCAGCATTTT. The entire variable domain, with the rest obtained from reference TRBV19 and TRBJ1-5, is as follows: DGGITQSPKYLFRKEGQNVTLSCEQNLNHDAMYWYRQDPGQGLRLIYYSQIVNDFQKGDIAEGYSVSREKKESFPLTVTSAQKNPTAFYLCASSIALFSNQPQHFGDGTRLSIL.

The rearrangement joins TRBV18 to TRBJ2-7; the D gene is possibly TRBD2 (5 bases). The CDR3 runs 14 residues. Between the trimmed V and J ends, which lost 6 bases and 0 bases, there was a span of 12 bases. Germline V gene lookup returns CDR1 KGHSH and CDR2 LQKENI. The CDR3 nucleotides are TGTGCCAGCTCCCCGAGGGCTAGCTCCTACGAGCAGTACTTC. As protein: CASSPRASSYEQYF.

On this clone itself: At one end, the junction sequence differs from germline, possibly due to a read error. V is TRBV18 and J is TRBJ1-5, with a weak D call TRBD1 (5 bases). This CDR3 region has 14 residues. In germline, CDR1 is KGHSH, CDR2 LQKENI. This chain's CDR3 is CASSPRQGGQPQHF. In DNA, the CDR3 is TGTGCCAGTTCACCGCGGCAGGGCGGTCAGCCCCAGCATTTT.

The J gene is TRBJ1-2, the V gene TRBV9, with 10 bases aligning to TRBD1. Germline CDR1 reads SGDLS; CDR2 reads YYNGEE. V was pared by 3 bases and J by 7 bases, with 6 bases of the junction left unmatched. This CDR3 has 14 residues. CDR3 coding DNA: TGTGCCAGCAGCGAAGACAGGGGGCTCAGTGGCTACACCTTC. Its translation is CASSEDRGLSGYTF.

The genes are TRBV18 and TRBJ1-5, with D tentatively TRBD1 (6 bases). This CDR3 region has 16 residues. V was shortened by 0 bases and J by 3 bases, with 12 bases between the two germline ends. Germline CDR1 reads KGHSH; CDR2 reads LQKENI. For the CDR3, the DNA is TGTGCCAGCTCACCACCGCGGACAGACAACAATCAGCCCCAGCATTTT. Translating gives CASSPPRTDNNQPQHF.

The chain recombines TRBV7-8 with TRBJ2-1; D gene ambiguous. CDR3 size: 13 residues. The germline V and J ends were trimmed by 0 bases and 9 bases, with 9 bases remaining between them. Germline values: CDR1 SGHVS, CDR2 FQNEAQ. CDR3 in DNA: TGTGCCAGCAGCTTAGCACTGAGGATTGAGCAGTTCTTC. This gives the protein CASSLALRIEQFF.

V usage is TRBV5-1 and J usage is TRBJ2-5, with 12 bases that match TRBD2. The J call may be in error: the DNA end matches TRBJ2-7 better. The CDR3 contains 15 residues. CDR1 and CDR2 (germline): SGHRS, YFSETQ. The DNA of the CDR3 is TGCGCCAGCAGCGAGACTAGCGGGGGAGGTTACGAGCAGTACTTC. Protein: CASSETSGGGYEQYF.

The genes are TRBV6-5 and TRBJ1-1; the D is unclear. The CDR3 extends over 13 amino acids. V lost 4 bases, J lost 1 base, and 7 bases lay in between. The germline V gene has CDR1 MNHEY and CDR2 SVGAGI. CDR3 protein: CASSSFSNTEAFF. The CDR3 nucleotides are TGTGCCAGCAGTTCGTTCTCGAACACTGAAGCTTTCTTT.

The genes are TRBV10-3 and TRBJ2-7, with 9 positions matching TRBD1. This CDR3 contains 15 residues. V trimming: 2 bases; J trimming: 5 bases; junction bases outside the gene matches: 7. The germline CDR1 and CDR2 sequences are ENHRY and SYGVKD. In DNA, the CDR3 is TGTGCCATCAGTGAGGCGGGACAGGGAATAAACGAGCAGTACTTC. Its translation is CAISEAGQGINEQYF.

The CDR3 protein is CASSLASSGLGNYGYTF. The CDR3 DNA reads as TGTGCCAGCAGCTTAGCTTCATCAGGTCTTGGAAACTATGGCTACACCTTC. This chain uses TRBV7-8 with TRBJ1-2; D uncertain. V was cut by 0 bases and J by 2 bases, with 16 bases left in between. Germline V gene sequence: CDR1 SGHVS, CDR2 FQNEAQ. This CDR3 comprises 17 residues.

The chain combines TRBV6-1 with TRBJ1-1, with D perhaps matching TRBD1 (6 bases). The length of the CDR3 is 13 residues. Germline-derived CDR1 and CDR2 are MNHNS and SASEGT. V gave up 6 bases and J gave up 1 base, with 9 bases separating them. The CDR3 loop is CASRLQGNTEAFF. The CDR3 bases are TGTGCCAGCAGGCTACAGGGGAACACTGAAGCTTTCTTT.

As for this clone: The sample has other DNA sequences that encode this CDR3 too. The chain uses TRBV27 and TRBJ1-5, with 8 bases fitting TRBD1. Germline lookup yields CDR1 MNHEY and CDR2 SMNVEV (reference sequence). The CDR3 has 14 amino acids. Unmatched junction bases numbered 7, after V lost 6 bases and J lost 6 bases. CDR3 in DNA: TGTGCCAGCAGGCCCGACAGGGGCGGTCAGCCCCAGCATTTT. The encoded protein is CASRPDRGGQPQHF.

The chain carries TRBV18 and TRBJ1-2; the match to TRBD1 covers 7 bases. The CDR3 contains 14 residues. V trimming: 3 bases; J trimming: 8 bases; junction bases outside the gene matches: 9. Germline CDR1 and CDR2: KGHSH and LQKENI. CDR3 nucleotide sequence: TGTGCCAGCTCACCCCGGACAGGAGAAGGAGGCTACACCTTC. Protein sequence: CASSPRTGEGGYTF.

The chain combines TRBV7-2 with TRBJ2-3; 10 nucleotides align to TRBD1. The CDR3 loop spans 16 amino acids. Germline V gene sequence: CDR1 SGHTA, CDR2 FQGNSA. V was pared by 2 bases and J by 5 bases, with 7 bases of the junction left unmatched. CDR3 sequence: CASSLSGTGAGDTQYF. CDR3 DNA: TGTGCCAGCAGCTTATCCGGGACAGGGGCGGGAGATACGCAGTATTTT.

The chain's CDR3 is CASSTQGTGNTIYF. The CDR3, as DNA: TGTGCCAGCAGCACTCAGGGAACAGGAAACACCATATATTTT. The chain uses TRBV9 and TRBJ1-3, with TRBD1 as a possible D gene (5 bases). The ends were cut back, 4 bases at V and 4 bases at J, with 12 bases in the middle. Germline CDR1 is SGDLS and CDR2 is YYNGEE. CDR3 length: 14 amino acids.

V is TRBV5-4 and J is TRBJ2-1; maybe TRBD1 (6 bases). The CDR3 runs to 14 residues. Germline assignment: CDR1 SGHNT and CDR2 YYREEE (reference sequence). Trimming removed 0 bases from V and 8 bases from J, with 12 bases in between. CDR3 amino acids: CASSLEGVRDEQFF. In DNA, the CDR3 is TGTGCCAGCAGCTTGGAGGGGGTAAGGGATGAGCAGTTCTTC. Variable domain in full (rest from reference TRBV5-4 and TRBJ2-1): ETGVTQSPTHLIKTRGQQVTLRCSSQSGHNTVSWYQQALGQGPQFIFQYYREEENGRGNFPPRFSGLQFPNYSSELNVNALELDDSALYLCASSLEGVRDEQFFGPGTRLTVL.

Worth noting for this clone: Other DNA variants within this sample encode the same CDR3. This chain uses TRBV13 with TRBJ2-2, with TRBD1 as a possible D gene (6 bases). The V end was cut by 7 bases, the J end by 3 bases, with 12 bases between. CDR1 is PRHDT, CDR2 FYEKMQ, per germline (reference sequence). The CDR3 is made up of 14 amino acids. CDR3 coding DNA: TGTGCCAGCAACAGACAGGTCGACACCGGGGAGCTGTTTTTT. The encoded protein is CASNRQVDTGELFF. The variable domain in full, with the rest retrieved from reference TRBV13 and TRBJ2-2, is AAGVIQSPRHLIKEKRETATLKCYPIPRHDTVYWYQQGPGQDPQFLISFYEKMQSDKGSIPDRFSAQQFSDYHSELNMSSLELGDSALYFCASNRQVDTGELFFGEGSRLTVL.

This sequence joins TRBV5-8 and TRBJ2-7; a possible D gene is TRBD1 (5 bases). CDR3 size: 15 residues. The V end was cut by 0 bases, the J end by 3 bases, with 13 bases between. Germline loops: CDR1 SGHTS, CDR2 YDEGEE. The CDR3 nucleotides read TGTGCCAGCAGCTTGGCCCCGACAGCCAACTACGAGCAGTACTTC. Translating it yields CASSLAPTANYEQYF.

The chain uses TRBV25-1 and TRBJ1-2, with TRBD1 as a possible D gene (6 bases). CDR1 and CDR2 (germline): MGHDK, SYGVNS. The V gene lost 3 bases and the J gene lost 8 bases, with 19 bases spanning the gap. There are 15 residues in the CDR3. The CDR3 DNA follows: TGTGCCAGCAGTGATTCCAGGGGAGGGAATAGAGGCTACACCTTC. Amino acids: CASSDSRGGNRGYTF.

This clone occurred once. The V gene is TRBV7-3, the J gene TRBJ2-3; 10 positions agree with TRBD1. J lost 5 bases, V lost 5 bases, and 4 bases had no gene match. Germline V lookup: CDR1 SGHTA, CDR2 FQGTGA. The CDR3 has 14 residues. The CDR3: CASSRDRGGDTQYF. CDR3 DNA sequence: TGTGCCAGCAGCAGGGACAGGGGTGGAGATACGCAGTATTTT.

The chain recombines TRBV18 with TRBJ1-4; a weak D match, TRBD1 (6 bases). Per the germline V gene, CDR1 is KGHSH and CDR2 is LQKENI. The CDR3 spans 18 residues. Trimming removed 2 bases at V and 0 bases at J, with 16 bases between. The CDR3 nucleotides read TGTGCCAGCTCACCAGGCAACAGGGCCATCGCAACTAATGAAAAACTGTTTTTT. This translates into CASSPGNRAIATNEKLFF.

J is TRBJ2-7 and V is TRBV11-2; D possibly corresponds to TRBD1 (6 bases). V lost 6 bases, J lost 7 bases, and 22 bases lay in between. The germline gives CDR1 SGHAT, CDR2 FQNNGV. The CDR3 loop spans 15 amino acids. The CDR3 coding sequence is TGTGCCAGCAGTTTTCGCCGGGACACTGAGTGGGAGCAGTACTTC. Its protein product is CASSFRRDTEWEQYF.

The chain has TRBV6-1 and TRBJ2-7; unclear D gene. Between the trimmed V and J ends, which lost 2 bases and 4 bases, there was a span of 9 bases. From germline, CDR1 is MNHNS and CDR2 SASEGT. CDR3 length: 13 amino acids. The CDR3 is CASSESGLYEQYF. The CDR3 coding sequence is TGTGCCAGCAGTGAATCGGGTCTGTACGAGCAGTACTTC.

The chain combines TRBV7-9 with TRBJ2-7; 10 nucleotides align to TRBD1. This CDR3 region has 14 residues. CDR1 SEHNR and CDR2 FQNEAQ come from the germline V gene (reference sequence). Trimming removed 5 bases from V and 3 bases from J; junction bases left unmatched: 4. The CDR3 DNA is TGTGCCAGCAGCCCCCGGGACAGGGGCTACGAGCAGTACTTC. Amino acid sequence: CASSPRDRGYEQYF.

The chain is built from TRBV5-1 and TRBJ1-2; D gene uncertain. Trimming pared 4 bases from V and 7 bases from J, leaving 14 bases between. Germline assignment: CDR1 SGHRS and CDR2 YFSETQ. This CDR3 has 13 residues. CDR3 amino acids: CASSISTDSGYTF. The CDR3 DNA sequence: TGCGCCAGCAGCATTTCAACTGATAGTGGCTACACCTTC.

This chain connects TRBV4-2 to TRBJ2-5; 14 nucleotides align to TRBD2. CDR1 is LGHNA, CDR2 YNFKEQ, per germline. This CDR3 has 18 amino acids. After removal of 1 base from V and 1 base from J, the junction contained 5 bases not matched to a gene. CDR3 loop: CASSQGTSGGRIQETQYF. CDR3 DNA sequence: TGTGCCAGCAGCCAAGGGACTAGCGGGGGGCGAATCCAAGAGACCCAGTACTTC.